This T cell receptor (beta chain) stems from a study of cytomegalovirus exposure and HLA in healthy donors. Study-level findings and limits: The authors listed around 150 TCR beta chains as cytomegalovirus-associated. Whilst most TCR sequences proved rare, a subset of public TCRs occurred across many donors.

Germline CDR1 reads MNHEY; CDR2 reads SVGAGI. The CDR3 has 14 amino acids, counting both end residues. To note about this clone: Its specificity is not known. Because the CDR3's place on the DNA is in doubt, the DNA is left out and the CDR3 is given as listed by TCRdb.

Data came from immunoSEQ multiplex PCR; TCRdb stores just in-frame clones and leaves some out. The profile shows some 140,000 clones, about 80% of them singletons. Sequencing was performed on PBMCs. This rearrangement joins TRBV6-5 to TRBJ1-1; no DNA check was done on the table's D call, TRBD1. This clonotype was sampled from a man aged 30 to 45 in good health and CMV-seropositive. This chain's CDR3 is CASSSSVGGTEAFF.